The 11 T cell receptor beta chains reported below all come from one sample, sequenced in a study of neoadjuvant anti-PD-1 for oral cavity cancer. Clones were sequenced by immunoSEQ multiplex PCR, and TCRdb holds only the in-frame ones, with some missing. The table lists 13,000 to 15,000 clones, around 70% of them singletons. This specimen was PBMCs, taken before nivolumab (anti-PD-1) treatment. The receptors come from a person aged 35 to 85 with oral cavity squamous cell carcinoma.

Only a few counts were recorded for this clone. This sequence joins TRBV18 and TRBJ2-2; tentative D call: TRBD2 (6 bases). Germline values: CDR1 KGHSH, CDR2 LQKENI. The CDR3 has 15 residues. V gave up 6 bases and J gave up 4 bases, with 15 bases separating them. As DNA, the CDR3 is TGTGCCAGCTCCCGGAGGGCGGCCGGCACCGGGGAGCTGTTTTTT. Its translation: CASSRRAAGTGELFF. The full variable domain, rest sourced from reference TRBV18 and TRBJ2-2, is NAGVMQNPRHLVRRRGQEARLRCSPMKGHSHVYWYRQLPEEGLKFMVYLQKENIIDESGMPKERFSAEFPKEGPSILRIQQVVRGDSAAYFCASSRRAAGTGELFFGEGSRLTVL.

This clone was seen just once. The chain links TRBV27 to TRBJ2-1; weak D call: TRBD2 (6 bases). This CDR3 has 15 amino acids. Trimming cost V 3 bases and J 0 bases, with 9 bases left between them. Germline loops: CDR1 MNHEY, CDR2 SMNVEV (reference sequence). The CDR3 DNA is TGTGCCAGCAGTTTTAGCGGTAGCTCCTACAATGAGCAGTTCTTC. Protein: CASSFSGSSYNEQFF.

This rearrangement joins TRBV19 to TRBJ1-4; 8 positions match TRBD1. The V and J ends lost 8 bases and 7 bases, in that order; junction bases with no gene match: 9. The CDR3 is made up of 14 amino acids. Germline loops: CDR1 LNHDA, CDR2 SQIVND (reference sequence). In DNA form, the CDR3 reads TGTGCCAGTGAGCCCCACAGGGGGTTTGAAAAACTGTTTTTT. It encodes CASEPHRGFEKLFF.

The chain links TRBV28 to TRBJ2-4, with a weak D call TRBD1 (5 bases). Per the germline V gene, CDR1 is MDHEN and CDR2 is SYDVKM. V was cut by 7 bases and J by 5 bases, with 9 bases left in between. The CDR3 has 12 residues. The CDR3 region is CASTEQENIQYF. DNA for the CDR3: TGTGCCAGCACCGAACAGGAAAACATTCAGTACTTC.

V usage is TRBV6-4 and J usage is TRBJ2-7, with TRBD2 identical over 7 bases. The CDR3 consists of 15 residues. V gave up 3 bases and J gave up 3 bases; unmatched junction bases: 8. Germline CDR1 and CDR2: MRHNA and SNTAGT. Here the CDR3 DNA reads TGTGCCAGCAGTGAAGAGGCGGGGACTATCTACGAGCAGTACTTC. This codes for CASSEEAGTIYEQYF.

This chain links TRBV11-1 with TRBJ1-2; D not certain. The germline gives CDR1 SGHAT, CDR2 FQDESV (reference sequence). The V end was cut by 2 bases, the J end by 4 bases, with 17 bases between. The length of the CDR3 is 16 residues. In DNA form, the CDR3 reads TGTGCCAGCAGCTTACCCGGCTCCCATGTGTTCTATGGCTACACCTTC. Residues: CASSLPGSHVFYGYTF.

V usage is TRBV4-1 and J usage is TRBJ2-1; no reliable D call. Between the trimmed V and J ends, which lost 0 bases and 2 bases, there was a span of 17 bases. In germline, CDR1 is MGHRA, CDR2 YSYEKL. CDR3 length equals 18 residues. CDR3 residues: CASSQDLGRTGPYNEQFF. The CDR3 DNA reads TGCGCCAGCAGCCAAGATCTAGGTAGGACGGGCCCCTACAATGAGCAGTTCTTC.

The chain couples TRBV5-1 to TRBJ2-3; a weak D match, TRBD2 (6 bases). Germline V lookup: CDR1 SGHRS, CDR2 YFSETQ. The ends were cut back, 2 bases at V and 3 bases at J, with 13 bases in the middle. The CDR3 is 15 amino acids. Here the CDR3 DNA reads TGCGCCAGCAGCTTTGGCGGGATCTCGACAGATACGCAGTATTTT. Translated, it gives CASSFGGISTDTQYF.

In DNA form, the CDR3 reads TGTGCCAGCAGTGACCTGAAAAGGCCCACCGGGGAGCTGTTTTTT. Protein sequence: CASSDLKRPTGELFF. The V and J genes are TRBV25-1 and TRBJ2-2; D not certain. From germline, CDR1 is MGHDK and CDR2 SYGVNS. The CDR3 runs 15 residues. The V and J ends lost 3 bases and 4 bases respectively, with 12 bases between them.

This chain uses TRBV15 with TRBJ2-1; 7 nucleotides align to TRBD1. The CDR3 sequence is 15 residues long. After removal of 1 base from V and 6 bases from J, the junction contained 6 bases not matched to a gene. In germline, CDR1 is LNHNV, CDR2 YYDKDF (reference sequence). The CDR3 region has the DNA TGTGCCACCAGCAGAGTGGGGGACAGTTCCAATGAGCAGTTCTTC. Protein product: CATSRVGDSSNEQFF.

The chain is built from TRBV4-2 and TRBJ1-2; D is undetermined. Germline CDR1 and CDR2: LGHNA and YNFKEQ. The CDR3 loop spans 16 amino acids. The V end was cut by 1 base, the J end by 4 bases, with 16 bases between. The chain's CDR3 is CASSQGADWIAYGYTF. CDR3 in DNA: TGTGCCAGCAGCCAAGGGGCCGACTGGATTGCCTATGGCTACACCTTC.